This T cell receptor beta chain derives from a study of blood T cells in healthy people across ages. The CDR3 consists of 16 residues. The germline V gene encodes CDR1 SGDLS and CDR2 YYNGEE. V lost 4 bases and J 7 bases, leaving 20 bases between the germline ends. The second PCR ran roughly 7 to 11 cycles with a sample-barcoded 5' primer and J-beta primers. TCRdb ran MiXCR on the 5' RACE reads and lists one entry per CDR3 protein. Here the sample spans some 900,000 distinct CDR3 sequences, roughly 52% being singletons. The specimen sequenced was blood. The gene calls are TRBV9 and TRBJ1-4, with TRBD1 as a possible D gene (6 bases). The receptor comes from a man aged 30-40 years in good health. CDR3 in amino acids: CASSPGRWGRGEKLFF. Written as DNA, the CDR3 is TGTGCCAGCAGCCCCGGACGGTGGGGGCGTGGTGAAAAACTGTTTTTT.